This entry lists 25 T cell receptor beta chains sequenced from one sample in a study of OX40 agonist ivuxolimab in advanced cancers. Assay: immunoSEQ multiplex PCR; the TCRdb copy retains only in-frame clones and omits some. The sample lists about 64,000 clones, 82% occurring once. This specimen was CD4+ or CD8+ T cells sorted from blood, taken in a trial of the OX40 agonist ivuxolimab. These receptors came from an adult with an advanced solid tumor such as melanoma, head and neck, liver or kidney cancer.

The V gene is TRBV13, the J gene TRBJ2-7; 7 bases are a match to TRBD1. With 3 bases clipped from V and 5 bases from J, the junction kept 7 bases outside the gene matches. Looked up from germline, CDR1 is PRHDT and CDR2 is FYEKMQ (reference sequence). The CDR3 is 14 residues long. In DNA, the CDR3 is TGTGCCAGCAGCTTGACAGGGCTTTTCGACGAGCAGTACTTC. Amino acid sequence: CASSLTGLFDEQYF.

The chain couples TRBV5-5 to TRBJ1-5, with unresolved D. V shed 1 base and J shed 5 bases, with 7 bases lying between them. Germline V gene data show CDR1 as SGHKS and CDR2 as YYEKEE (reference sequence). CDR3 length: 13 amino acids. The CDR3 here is CASSLLRDQPQHF. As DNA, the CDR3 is TGTGCCAGCAGCTTGCTCCGGGATCAGCCCCAGCATTTT.

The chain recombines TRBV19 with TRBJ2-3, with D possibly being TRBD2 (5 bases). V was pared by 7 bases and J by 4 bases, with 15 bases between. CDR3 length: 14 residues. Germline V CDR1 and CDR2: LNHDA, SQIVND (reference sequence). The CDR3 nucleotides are TGTGCCAGTATGGGTTTCGAGGAGGCAGATACGCAGTATTTT. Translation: CASMGFEEADTQYF.

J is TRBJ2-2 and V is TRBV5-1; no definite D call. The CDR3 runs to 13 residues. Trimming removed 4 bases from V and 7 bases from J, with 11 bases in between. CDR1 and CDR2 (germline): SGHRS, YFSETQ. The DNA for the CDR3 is TGCGCCAGCAGCGAGGATTGGAGCGGGGAGCTGTTTTTT. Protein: CASSEDWSGELFF.

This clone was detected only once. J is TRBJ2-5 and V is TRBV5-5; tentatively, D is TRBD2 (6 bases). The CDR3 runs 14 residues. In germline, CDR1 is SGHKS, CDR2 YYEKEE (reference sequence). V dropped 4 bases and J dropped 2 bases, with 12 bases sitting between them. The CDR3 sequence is CASSLGTSQETQYF. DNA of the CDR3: TGTGCCAGCAGCCTGGGGACTTCTCAAGAGACCCAGTACTTC.

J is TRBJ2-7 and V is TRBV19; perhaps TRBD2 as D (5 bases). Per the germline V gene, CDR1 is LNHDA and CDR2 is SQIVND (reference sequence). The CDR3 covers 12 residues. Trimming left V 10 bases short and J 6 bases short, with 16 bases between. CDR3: CATSDDYCEQYF. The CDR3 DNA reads TGTGCCACCTCGGACGACTACTGCGAGCAGTACTTC.

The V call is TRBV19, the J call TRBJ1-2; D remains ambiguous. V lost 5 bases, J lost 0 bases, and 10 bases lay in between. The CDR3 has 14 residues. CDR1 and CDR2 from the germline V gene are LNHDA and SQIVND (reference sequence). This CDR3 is CASSGRQANYGYTF. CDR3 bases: TGTGCCAGTAGTGGACGACAAGCTAACTATGGCTACACCTTC.

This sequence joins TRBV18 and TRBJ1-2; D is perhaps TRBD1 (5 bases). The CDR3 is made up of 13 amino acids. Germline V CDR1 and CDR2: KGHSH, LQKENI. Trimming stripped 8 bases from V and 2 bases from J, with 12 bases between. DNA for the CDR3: TGTGCCAGCCATGGGGCGGTAAACTATGGCTACACCTTC. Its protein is CASHGAVNYGYTF.

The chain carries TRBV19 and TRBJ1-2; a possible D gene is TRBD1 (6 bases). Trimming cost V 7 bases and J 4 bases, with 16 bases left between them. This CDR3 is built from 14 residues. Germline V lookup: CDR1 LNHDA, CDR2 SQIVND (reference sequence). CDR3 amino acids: CASTRDTRFYGYTF. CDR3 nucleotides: TGTGCCAGTACCCGGGACACCCGATTCTATGGCTACACCTTC. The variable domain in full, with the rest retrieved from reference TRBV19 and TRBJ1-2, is DGGITQSPKYLFRKEGQNVTLSCEQNLNHDAMYWYRQDPGQGLRLIYYSQIVNDFQKGDIAEGYSVSREKKESFPLTVTSAQKNPTAFYLCASTRDTRFYGYTFGSGTRLTVV.

The CDR3 DNA reads TGCGCCAGCAGCTTGGGGGGATCTGGGGCCAACGTCCTGACTTTC. The encoded protein is CASSLGGSGANVLTF. The rearrangement links TRBV5-1 to TRBJ2-6; no firm D call. The CDR3 consists of 15 residues. The ends were cut back, 0 bases at V and 1 base at J, with 5 bases in the middle. The V gene's germline CDR1 is SGHRS and CDR2 YFSETQ.

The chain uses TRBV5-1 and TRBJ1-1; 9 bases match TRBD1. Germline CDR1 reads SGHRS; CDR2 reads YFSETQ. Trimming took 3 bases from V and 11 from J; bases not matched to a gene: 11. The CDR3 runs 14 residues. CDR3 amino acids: CASSSNVGQGGAFF. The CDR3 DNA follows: TGCGCCAGCAGCTCGAATGTGGGACAGGGTGGGGCTTTCTTT. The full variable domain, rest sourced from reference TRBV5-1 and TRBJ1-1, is KAGVTQTPRYLIKTRGQQVTLSCSPISGHRSVSWYQQTPGQGLQFLFEYFSETQRNKGNFPGRFSGRQFSNSRSEMNVSTLELGDSALYLCASSSNVGQGGAFFGQGTRLTVV.

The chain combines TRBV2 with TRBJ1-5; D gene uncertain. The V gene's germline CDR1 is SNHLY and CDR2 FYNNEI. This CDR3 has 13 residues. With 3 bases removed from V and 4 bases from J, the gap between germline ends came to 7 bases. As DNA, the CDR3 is TGTGCCAGCAGTGAGGTGTTTAATCAGCCCCAGCATTTT. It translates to CASSEVFNQPQHF.

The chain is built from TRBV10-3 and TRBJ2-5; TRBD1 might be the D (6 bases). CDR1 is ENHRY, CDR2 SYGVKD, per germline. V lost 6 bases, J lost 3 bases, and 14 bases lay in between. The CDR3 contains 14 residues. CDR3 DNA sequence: TGTGCCATCAGAGAAGCAGGGGTGGAAGAGACCCAGTACTTC. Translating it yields CAIREAGVEETQYF.

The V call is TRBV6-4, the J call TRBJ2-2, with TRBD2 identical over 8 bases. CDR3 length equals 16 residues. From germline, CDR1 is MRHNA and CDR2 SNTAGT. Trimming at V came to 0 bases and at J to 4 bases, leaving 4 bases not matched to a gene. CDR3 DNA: TGTGCCAGCAGTGACTCGGCCAGCGGGAGCACCGGGGAGCTGTTTTTT. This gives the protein CASSDSASGSTGELFF.

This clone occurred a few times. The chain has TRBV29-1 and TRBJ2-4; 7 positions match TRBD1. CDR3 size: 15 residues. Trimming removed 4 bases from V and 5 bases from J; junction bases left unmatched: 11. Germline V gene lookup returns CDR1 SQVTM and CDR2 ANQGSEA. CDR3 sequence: CSVVGTGAQENIQYF. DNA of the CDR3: TGCAGCGTTGTCGGTACAGGGGCTCAGGAAAACATTCAGTACTTC.

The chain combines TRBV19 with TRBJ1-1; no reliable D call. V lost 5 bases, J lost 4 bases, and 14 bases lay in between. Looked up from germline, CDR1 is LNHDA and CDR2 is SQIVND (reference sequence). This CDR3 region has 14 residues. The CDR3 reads CASSPLLGFTEAFF. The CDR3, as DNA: TGTGCCAGTAGTCCCCTCCTGGGATTCACTGAAGCTTTCTTT.

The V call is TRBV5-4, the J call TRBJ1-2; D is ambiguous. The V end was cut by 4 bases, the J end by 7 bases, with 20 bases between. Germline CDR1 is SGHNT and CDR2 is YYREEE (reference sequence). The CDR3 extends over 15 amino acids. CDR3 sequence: CASSIPGSLLGGYTF. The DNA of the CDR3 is TGTGCCAGCAGCATTCCCGGGTCTCTCCTTGGTGGCTACACCTTC.

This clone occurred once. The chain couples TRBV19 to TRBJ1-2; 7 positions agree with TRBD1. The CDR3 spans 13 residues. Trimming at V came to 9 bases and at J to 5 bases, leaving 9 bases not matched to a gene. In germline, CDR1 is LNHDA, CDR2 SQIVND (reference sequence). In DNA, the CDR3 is TGTGCCAGCAACGACAGGGCGAATTATGGCTACACCTTC. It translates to CASNDRANYGYTF.

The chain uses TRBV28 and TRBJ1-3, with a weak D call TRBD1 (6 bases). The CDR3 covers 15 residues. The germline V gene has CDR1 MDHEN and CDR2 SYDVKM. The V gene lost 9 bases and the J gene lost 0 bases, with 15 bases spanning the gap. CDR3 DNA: TGTGCCAGTTACCGGGACACCCACTCTGGAAACACCATATATTTT. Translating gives CASYRDTHSGNTIYF.

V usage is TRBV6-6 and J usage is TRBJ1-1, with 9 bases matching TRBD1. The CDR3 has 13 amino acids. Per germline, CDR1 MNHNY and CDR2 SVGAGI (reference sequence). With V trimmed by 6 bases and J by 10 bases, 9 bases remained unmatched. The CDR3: CASSRDRDHAAFF. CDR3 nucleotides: TGTGCCAGCAGCCGGGACAGGGATCACGCAGCTTTCTTT.

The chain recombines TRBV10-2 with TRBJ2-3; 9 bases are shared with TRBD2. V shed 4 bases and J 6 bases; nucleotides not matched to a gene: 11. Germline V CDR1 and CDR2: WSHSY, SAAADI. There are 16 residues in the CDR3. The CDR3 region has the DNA TGCGCCAGCAGTGTTACCAGGTCTAGCGGGATGGATACGCAGTATTTT. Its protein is CASSVTRSSGMDTQYF.

The CDR3 protein is CASSLPQGPGNTIYF. As DNA, the CDR3 is TGTGCCAGCAGCTTGCCCCAGGGGCCTGGAAACACCATATATTTT. The gene calls are TRBV5-6 and TRBJ1-3; a possible D gene is TRBD1 (6 bases). The CDR3 runs to 15 residues. V shed 1 base and J shed 2 bases, with 10 bases lying between them. Looked up from germline, CDR1 is SGHDT and CDR2 is YYEEEE.

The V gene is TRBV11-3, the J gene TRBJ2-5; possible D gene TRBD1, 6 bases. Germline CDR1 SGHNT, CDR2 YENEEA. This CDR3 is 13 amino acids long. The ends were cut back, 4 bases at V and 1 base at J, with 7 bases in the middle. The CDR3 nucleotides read TGTGCCAGCAGCTCGGACAGCCAAGAGACCCAGTACTTC. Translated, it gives CASSSDSQETQYF.

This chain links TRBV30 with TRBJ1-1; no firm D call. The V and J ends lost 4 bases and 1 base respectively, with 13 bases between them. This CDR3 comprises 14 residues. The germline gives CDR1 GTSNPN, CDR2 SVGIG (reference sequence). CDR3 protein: CAWTLGKTNTEAFF. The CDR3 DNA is TGTGCCTGGACACTTGGGAAAACGAACACTGAAGCTTTCTTT.

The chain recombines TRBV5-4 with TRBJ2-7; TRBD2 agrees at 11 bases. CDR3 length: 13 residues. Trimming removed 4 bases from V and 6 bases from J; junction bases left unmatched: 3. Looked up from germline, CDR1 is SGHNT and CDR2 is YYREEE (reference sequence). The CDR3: CASSPGLAGEQYF. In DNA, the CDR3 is TGTGCCAGCAGCCCAGGACTAGCGGGCGAGCAGTACTTC.